This T cell receptor beta chain was found in a study of blood T cell repertoires in COVID-19. Study-level background: From the United States, Italy and Spain came samples of acute and convalescent COVID-19. T cells, B-cell-depleted T cells, or PBMCs provided the cDNA or gDNA that served as material.

The CDR3 consists of 13 residues. V was shortened by 5 bases and J by 3 bases, with 7 bases between the two germline ends. Germline loops: CDR1 SGHAT, CDR2 FQNNGV. Original processing methods: The authors estimated nucleated cell counts from reference gene primer amplification. Profiling relied on immunoSEQ multiplex PCR, and the TCRdb table lists in-frame clones only, not all of them. For V, J and clone size, that table is used; D and trimming come from the DNA. The sample holds 200,000 to 300,000 clones, around 88% seen once. The sample was peripheral blood. The source is a man aged 25-40 years with active or convalescent COVID-19. The chain has TRBV11-2 and TRBJ2-2; D is possibly TRBD1 (6 bases). Here the CDR3 DNA reads TGTGCCAGCAGCCGACAGGACACCGGGGAGCTGTTTTTT. It translates to CASSRQDTGELFF.